The rows below give T cell receptor beta chains drawn from one sample of a study of cytomegalovirus exposure and HLA in healthy donors. Method: immunoSEQ multiplex PCR; TCRdb's copy keeps in-frame clones and lacks some. The sample shows roughly 90,000 clones, 80% to 95% of them seen only once. Material for sequencing was PBMCs. The source is a woman aged 25 to 39 in good health and CMV-seropositive. Each CDR3 is given with its conserved first and last residue. D genes are given only for firm matches. Expanded clones are given a class, and other clones once, few, many or no size at all.

J,D,size,V,CDR3,DNA
TRBJ2-7,.,.,TRBV28,CASTGVPYEQYF,TGTGCCAGCACGGGAGTCCCCTACGAGCAGTACTTC
TRBJ2-7,.,once,TRBV29-1,CSVEYGRGADYEQYF,TGCAGCGTTGAATACGGCCGGGGGGCTGACTACGAGCAGTACTTC
TRBJ2-5,TRBD1,.,TRBV10-2,CASSRTGGVKETQYF,TGCGCCAGCAGCCGGACAGGGGGCGTGAAAGAGACCCAGTACTTC
TRBJ2-5,.,.,TRBV29-1,CSVDRGQETQYF,TGCAGCGTTGACAGGGGCCAAGAGACCCAGTACTTC
TRBJ2-1,.,.,TRBV28,CASSFGVVNEQFF,TGTGCCAGCAGTTTCGGTGTTGTTAATGAGCAGTTCTTC
TRBJ2-7,.,.,TRBV11-2,CASSLALGSSYEQYF,TGTGCCAGCAGCTTAGCCCTAGGATCCTCCTACGAGCAGTACTTC
TRBJ2-7,.,.,TRBV7-9,CASSRASYEQYF,TGTGCCAGCAGCCGCGCCTCGTACGAGCAGTACTTC
TRBJ2-7,TRBD2,.,TRBV9,CASSVGGAGGEYEQYF,TGTGCCAGCAGCGTAGGAGGGGCGGGAGGAGAATACGAGCAGTACTTC
TRBJ2-3,.,.,TRBV6-5,CASSYLLAQTQYF,TGTGCCAGCAGTTACCTCCTGGCTCAGACGCAGTATTTT
TRBJ1-2,TRBD1,once,TRBV25-1,CASSERGQGDGYTF,TGTGCCAGCAGTGAAAGGGGACAGGGGGATGGCTACACCTTC
TRBJ2-7,TRBD1,.,TRBV11-2,CASSPSWDSSYEQYF,TGTGCCAGCAGCCCGTCCTGGGACAGCTCCTACGAGCAGTACTTC
TRBJ2-3,TRBD2,.,TRBV27,CASSFLAGVPDTQYF,TGTGCCAGCAGTTTTCTAGCGGGAGTTCCAGATACGCAGTATTTT
TRBJ2-1,TRBD2,.,TRBV5-4,CASSFRLAGSYNEQFF,TGTGCCAGCAGCTTTAGGTTAGCGGGGAGTTACAATGAGCAGTTCTTC
TRBJ2-7,TRBD1,few,TRBV18,CASSQQGYEQYF,TGTGCCAGCTCGCAACAGGGGTACGAGCAGTACTTC
TRBJ1-2,TRBD1,.,TRBV7-2,CATGTGDNYGYTF,TGTGCCACCGGGACAGGGGATAACTATGGCTACACCTTC
TRBJ2-5,.,.,TRBV9,CASSVGGRDMEETQYF,TGTGCCAGCAGCGTAGGCGGTCGGGACATGGAAGAGACCCAGTACTTC
TRBJ2-2,.,.,TRBV5-1,CASSLRRAGITGELFF,TGCGCCAGCAGCTTGCGCAGGGCCGGTATCACCGGGGAGCTGTTTTTT
TRBJ1-2,.,.,TRBV20-1,CGAEMGLGYTF,TGCGGCGCTGAGATGGGGCTCGGCTACACCTTC
TRBJ2-1,TRBD2,.,TRBV15,CATSIRLAADEQFF,TGTGCCACCAGCATCAGACTAGCTGCAGATGAGCAGTTCTTC
TRBJ2-1,TRBD2,.,TRBV6-6,CASSPTGGGYNEQFF,TGTGCCAGCAGCCCGACCGGGGGGGGCTACAATGAGCAGTTCTTC